Shown below are 27 T cell receptor beta chains from a single sample sequenced in a study of cytomegalovirus exposure and HLA in healthy donors. PCR amplification relied on 60 Vbeta primers (plus 13 Jbeta primers). The repertoire was sequenced with immunoSEQ multiplex PCR; TCRdb's copy has only in-frame clones and lacks some. The sample yields some 120,000 clones, 9% to 10% seen once. Sequenced material: PBMCs. These receptors originate from a man in his thirties or forties in good health and CMV-seronegative.

The gene calls are TRBV19 and TRBJ2-7; TRBD1 aligns across 9 bases. Losses at the gene ends were 6 bases for V and 6 bases for J; bases not matched to a gene: 9. The CDR3 spans 14 residues. The germline gives CDR1 LNHDA, CDR2 SQIVND (reference sequence). CDR3 nucleotides: TGTGCCAGTAGAAGACAGGGGGATCTTACCGAGCAGTACTTC. Its translation: CASRRQGDLTEQYF.

V is TRBV6-5 and J is TRBJ1-5; no firm D call. The CDR3 length is 13 residues. Germline values: CDR1 MNHEY, CDR2 SVGAGI. Trimming stripped 6 bases from V and 9 bases from J, with 15 bases between. In DNA, the CDR3 is TGTGCCAGCAGCCCGAAATCCAGGTCGCCCCAGCATTTT. It is translated as CASSPKSRSPQHF.

This clone has a handful of counts. The chain employs TRBV19 and TRBJ2-5; D is unresolved. The CDR3 loop spans 13 amino acids. The V end was cut by 3 bases, the J end by 4 bases, with 9 bases between. Germline V gene data show CDR1 as LNHDA and CDR2 as SQIVND (reference sequence). The CDR3 is CASSIGRVETQYF. DNA of the CDR3: TGTGCCAGTAGTATTGGTCGGGTAGAGACCCAGTACTTC.

This chain connects TRBV4-3 to TRBJ1-5, with D possibly TRBD1 on 6 matching bases. Trimming removed 4 bases at V and 3 bases at J, with 13 bases between. Germline CDR1 and CDR2: LGHNA and YSLEER. This CDR3 has 15 residues. The CDR3 loop reads CASSRDRSFNQPQHF. In DNA, the CDR3 is TGCGCCAGCAGCCGAGACAGGTCCTTCAATCAGCCCCAGCATTTT.

This clone was counted a few times. The rearrangement links TRBV5-1 to TRBJ2-5, with TRBD2 matching 7 bases. The CDR3 is 14 amino acids. Germline V CDR1 and CDR2: SGHRS, YFSETQ. Trimming at V came to 4 bases and at J to 1 base, leaving 4 bases not matched to a gene. In nucleotides, the CDR3 is TGCGCCAGCAGCCTGGCTAGCGGCCAAGAGACCCAGTACTTC. It encodes CASSLASGQETQYF.

This rearrangement joins TRBV29-1 to TRBJ2-2, with D tentatively TRBD1 (5 bases). The CDR3 has 12 amino acids. Between the trimmed V and J ends, which lost 7 bases and 6 bases, there was a span of 12 bases. Germline V gene lookup returns CDR1 SQVTM and CDR2 ANQGSEA. In DNA, the CDR3 is TGCAGCGGCCAAGACAGCGCCGGGGAGCTGTTTTTT. This codes for CSGQDSAGELFF.

The chain carries TRBV5-5 and TRBJ2-7, with 10 bases matching TRBD1. The trim removed 3 bases at V and 2 bases at J, leaving 17 bases unmatched. CDR3 length equals 19 residues. Looked up from germline, CDR1 is SGHKS and CDR2 is YYEKEE (reference sequence). CDR3 nucleotides: TGTGCCAGCAGCTCTTACGGGACAGGGGTTACTTCTTCGGCCTACGAGCAGTACTTC. It yields the protein CASSSYGTGVTSSAYEQYF.

In this sample, this clone turned up a few times. This chain links TRBV5-1 with TRBJ2-3; tentative D call: TRBD1 (6 bases). The germline V and J ends were trimmed by 4 bases and 2 bases, with 11 bases remaining between them. The CDR3 runs to 14 residues. Germline V lookup: CDR1 SGHRS, CDR2 YFSETQ. The CDR3 nucleotides read TGCGCCAGCAGCCTTACAGGGAACACAGATACGCAGTATTTT. It codes for CASSLTGNTDTQYF.

This clone was recorded a few times. The chain links TRBV18 to TRBJ1-1, with D unclear. Looked up from germline, CDR1 is KGHSH and CDR2 is LQKENI. Trimming cost V 5 bases and J 2 bases, with 15 bases left between them. This CDR3 contains 15 residues. CDR3: CASSGQDGLNTEAFF. The CDR3 DNA follows: TGTGCCAGCTCAGGGCAAGATGGGTTAAACACTGAAGCTTTCTTT.

The chain is built from TRBV18 and TRBJ2-7; TRBD2 matches at 7 bases. With V trimmed by 3 bases and J by 1 base, 9 bases remained unmatched. Germline lookup yields CDR1 KGHSH and CDR2 LQKENI. The CDR3 is made up of 16 amino acids. CDR3 nucleotide sequence: TGTGCCAGCTCACCCCTGGGGGGGATGGCTTCCTACGAGCAGTACTTC. Amino acids: CASSPLGGMASYEQYF. Full variable domain (outside the CDR3, taken from reference TRBV18 and TRBJ2-7): NAGVMQNPRHLVRRRGQEARLRCSPMKGHSHVYWYRQLPEEGLKFMVYLQKENIIDESGMPKERFSAEFPKEGPSILRIQQVVRGDSAAYFCASSPLGGMASYEQYFGPGTRLTVT.

The V and J genes are TRBV25-1 and TRBJ1-2, with 8 bases identical to TRBD1. The length of the CDR3 is 17 residues. Germline trimming cut 1 base from V and 8 bases from J; bases unmatched to any gene: 15. Germline V gene sequence: CDR1 MGHDK, CDR2 SYGVNS. The CDR3 is CASSEFLTGGPGMGYTF. CDR3 bases: TGTGCCAGCAGTGAATTCCTTACAGGGGGACCAGGAATGGGCTACACCTTC.

This clone was detected a few times. J is TRBJ1-2 and V is TRBV25-1, with 7 bases matching TRBD1. The CDR3 covers 13 residues. Germline V gene sequence: CDR1 MGHDK, CDR2 SYGVNS. Trimming at V came to 5 bases and at J to 5 bases, leaving 5 bases not matched to a gene. CDR3 region: CASSRDRAYGYTF. As DNA, the CDR3 is TGTGCCAGCAGTAGAGACAGGGCTTATGGCTACACCTTC.

This clone was seen more than once but under ten times. The CDR3, as DNA: TGCAGCGCCAAAAATGGCGGGAGGGAGACAGATACGCAGTATTTT. Its protein is CSAKNGGRETDTQYF. The chain recombines TRBV29-1 with TRBJ2-3; 9 bases are shared with TRBD2. CDR1 and CDR2 (germline): SQVTM, ANQGSEA. The CDR3 contains 15 residues. After removal of 7 bases from V and 3 bases from J, the junction contained 11 bases not matched to a gene.

This clone was seen only a few times. The V call is TRBV19, the J call TRBJ1-5; TRBD1 might be the D (5 bases). This CDR3 region has 14 residues. Germline lookup yields CDR1 LNHDA and CDR2 SQIVND (reference sequence). Trimming removed 3 bases at V and 3 bases at J, with 9 bases between. CDR3 DNA sequence: TGTGCCAGTAGTATCGGGGGGTTCAATCAGCCCCAGCATTTT. It is translated as CASSIGGFNQPQHF.

This chain uses TRBV15 with TRBJ1-2, with 7 bases matching TRBD1. There are 17 residues in the CDR3. CDR1 and CDR2 (germline): LNHNV, YYDKDF (reference sequence). V dropped 7 bases and J dropped 1; count of bases not matched to a gene: 15. The CDR3 here is CATTNRAGQEFNYGYTF. In nucleotides, the CDR3 is TGTGCCACCACTAATAGAGCCGGACAGGAATTTAACTATGGCTACACCTTC.

This sequence joins TRBV19 and TRBJ2-1; tentatively, D is TRBD1 (6 bases). The CDR3 consists of 15 residues. Germline CDR1 reads LNHDA; CDR2 reads SQIVND (reference sequence). Trimming cost V 5 bases and J 3 bases, with 14 bases left between them. The CDR3 reads CASSAPQGSYNEQFF. The CDR3 nucleotides read TGTGCCAGTAGTGCCCCTCAGGGGAGCTACAATGAGCAGTTCTTC.

This clone was detected only a few times. The chain carries TRBV5-1 and TRBJ1-2, with D hard to call. Trimming left V 0 bases short and J 4 bases short, with 7 bases between. The CDR3 runs 13 residues. Germline V CDR1 and CDR2: SGHRS, YFSETQ. CDR3 protein: CASSLAGSYGYTF. The CDR3 DNA reads TGCGCCAGCAGCTTGGCCGGGAGCTATGGCTACACCTTC.

The chain couples TRBV11-2 to TRBJ1-2, with 7 bases that match TRBD1. J was trimmed by 4 bases and V by 5 bases; bases with no gene match: 13. The CDR3 contains 16 residues. Germline CDR1 is SGHAT and CDR2 is FQNNGV. CDR3 region: CASSPTGADRVYGYTF. The CDR3 region has the DNA TGTGCCAGCAGCCCTACCGGGGCTGACAGGGTCTATGGCTACACCTTC.

The rearrangement uses TRBV6-9 and TRBJ2-7, with D perhaps matching TRBD1 (6 bases). Germline V lookup: CDR1 MNHGY, CDR2 SVAAGI. Trimming left V 6 bases short and J 4 bases short, with 16 bases between. This CDR3 is built from 14 residues. CDR3 nucleotides: TGTGCCAGCAGCCAGTGGACAGAAGATTACGAGCAGTACTTC. It codes for CASSQWTEDYEQYF.

The chain recombines TRBV19 with TRBJ1-1; maybe TRBD1 (5 bases). CDR1 LNHDA and CDR2 SQIVND come from the germline V gene (reference sequence). This CDR3 has 14 amino acids. Trimming removed 5 bases from V and 0 bases from J, with 10 bases in between. CDR3 sequence: CASSSWGLNTEAFF. The DNA of the CDR3 is TGTGCCAGTAGTTCTTGGGGCTTGAACACTGAAGCTTTCTTT. Using reference TRBV19 and TRBJ1-1 for the parts outside the CDR3, the full variable domain is DGGITQSPKYLFRKEGQNVTLSCEQNLNHDAMYWYRQDPGQGLRLIYYSQIVNDFQKGDIAEGYSVSREKKESFPLTVTSAQKNPTAFYLCASSSWGLNTEAFFGQGTRLTVV.

This clone was seen a few times. The rearrangement links TRBV10-1 to TRBJ2-7; possible D gene TRBD2, 6 bases. V was clipped by 0 bases and J by 7 bases, with 16 bases between them. Germline V gives CDR1 WNHNN, CDR2 SYGVQD (reference sequence). The length of the CDR3 is 15 residues. The CDR3 is CASSESSRGRREQYF. The CDR3 nucleotides are TGCGCCAGCAGTGAGTCTTCGCGGGGCCGAAGGGAGCAGTACTTC.

This clone was observed a few times. V gene TRBV7-6 combines with J gene TRBJ1-4; D is undetermined. Trimming cost V 2 bases and J 1 base, with 11 bases left between them. Germline V gene sequence: CDR1 SGHVS, CDR2 FNYEAQ. The CDR3 covers 16 residues. CDR3 loop: CASSLMSGETNEKLFF. The CDR3, as DNA: TGTGCCAGCAGCTTAATGTCAGGCGAAACTAATGAAAAACTGTTTTTT.

V usage is TRBV11-3 and J usage is TRBJ2-3; 8 nucleotides line up with TRBD2. The V gene's germline CDR1 is SGHNT and CDR2 YENEEA. The CDR3 is 15 residues long. V was pared by 4 bases and J by 5 bases, with 8 bases of the junction left unmatched. The CDR3 protein is CASSSHSGALDTQYF. DNA of the CDR3: TGTGCCAGCAGCTCACATAGCGGGGCGCTAGATACGCAGTATTTT.

The chain joins TRBV7-2 to TRBJ2-3; 10 bases map to TRBD1. Germline CDR1 SGHTA, CDR2 FQGNSA. The CDR3 is 15 residues long. The junction had 7 bases not matched to a gene; V was cut back by 7 bases and J by 3 bases. The CDR3, as DNA: TGTGCCAGCAACTCGCCGGGACAGGGGACAGATACGCAGTATTTT. This sequence encodes CASNSPGQGTDTQYF.

The V gene is TRBV6-5, the J gene TRBJ2-3, with 9 nucleotides matching TRBD1. Per the germline V gene, CDR1 is MNHEY and CDR2 is SVGAGI. This CDR3 region has 14 residues. V gave up 2 bases and J gave up 6 bases; unmatched junction bases: 3. The CDR3 coding sequence is TGTGCCAGCAGTTACGGGACAGGGCCCGATACGCAGTATTTT. It translates to CASSYGTGPDTQYF.

This clone has only a few counts. The chain couples TRBV27 to TRBJ2-2, with TRBD1 matching over 8 bases. The CDR3 has 15 residues. J lost 8 bases, V lost 8 bases, and 13 bases had no gene match. Germline-derived CDR1 and CDR2 are MNHEY and SMNVEV (reference sequence). CDR3 amino acids: CASLPGTGVGGELFF. The CDR3 DNA follows: TGTGCCAGCCTCCCCGGGACAGGAGTGGGTGGGGAGCTGTTTTTT.

V and J are TRBV6-5 and TRBJ2-7; TRBD1 aligns across 8 bases. Per the germline V gene, CDR1 is MNHEY and CDR2 is SVGAGI. Trimming cost V 9 bases and J 2 bases; bases outside gene matches: 3. The CDR3 is made up of 12 amino acids. CDR3 in DNA: TGTGCCAGTAGGACAGGGACCTACGAGCAGTACTTC. Its protein product is CASRTGTYEQYF.